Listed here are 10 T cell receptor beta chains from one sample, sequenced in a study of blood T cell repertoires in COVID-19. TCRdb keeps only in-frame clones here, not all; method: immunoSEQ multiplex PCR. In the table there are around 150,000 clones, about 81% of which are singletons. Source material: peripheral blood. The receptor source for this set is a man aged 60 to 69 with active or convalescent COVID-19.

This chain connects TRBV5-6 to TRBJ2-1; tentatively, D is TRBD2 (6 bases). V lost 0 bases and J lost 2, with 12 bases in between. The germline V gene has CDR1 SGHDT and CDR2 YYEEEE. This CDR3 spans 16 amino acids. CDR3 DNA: TGTGCCAGCAGCTTGGCCTCGGGAGTGGCCTACAATGAGCAGTTCTTC. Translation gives CASSLASGVAYNEQFF.

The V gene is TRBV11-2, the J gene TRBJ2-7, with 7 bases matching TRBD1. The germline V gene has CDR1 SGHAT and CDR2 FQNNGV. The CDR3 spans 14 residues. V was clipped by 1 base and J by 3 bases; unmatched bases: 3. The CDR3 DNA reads TGTGCCAGCAGCTTAGTTGCAGGGGGCTACGAGCAGTACTTC. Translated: CASSLVAGGYEQYF.

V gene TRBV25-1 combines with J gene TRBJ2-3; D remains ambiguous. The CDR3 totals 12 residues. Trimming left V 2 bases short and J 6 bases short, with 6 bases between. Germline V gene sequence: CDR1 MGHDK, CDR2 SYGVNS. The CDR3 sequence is CASSEIPDTQYF. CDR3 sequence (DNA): TGTGCCAGCAGTGAAATTCCGGATACGCAGTATTTT.

CDR3 DNA sequence: TGTGCCAGCAGCTTGGACAGGGGGTGGGCAGATACGCAGTATTTT. This encodes CASSLDRGWADTQYF. The chain carries TRBV5-4 and TRBJ2-3, with TRBD1 identical over 8 bases. CDR3 length equals 15 residues. Per germline, CDR1 SGHNT and CDR2 YYREEE (reference sequence). J was trimmed by 4 bases and V by 0 bases; bases with no gene match: 4.

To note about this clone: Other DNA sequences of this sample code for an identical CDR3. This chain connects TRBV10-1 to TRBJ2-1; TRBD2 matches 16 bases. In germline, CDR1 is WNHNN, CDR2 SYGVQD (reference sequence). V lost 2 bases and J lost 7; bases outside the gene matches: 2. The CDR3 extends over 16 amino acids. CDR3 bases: TGCGCCAGCAGTGAGGGGACTAGCGGGAGGGGGAATGAGCAGTTCTTC. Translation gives CASSEGTSGRGNEQFF.

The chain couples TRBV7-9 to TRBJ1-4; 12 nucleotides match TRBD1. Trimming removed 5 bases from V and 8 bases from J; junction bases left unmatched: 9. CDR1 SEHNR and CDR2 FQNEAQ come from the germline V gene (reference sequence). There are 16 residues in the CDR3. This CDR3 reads CASSPGGTGGREKLFF. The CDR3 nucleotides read TGTGCCAGCAGCCCAGGCGGGACAGGGGGCCGGGAAAAACTGTTTTTT.

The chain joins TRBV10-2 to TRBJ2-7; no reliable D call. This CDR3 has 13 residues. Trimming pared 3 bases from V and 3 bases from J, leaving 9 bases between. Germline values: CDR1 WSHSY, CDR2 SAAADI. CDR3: CASSDADFYEQYF. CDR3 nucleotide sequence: TGCGCCAGCAGTGACGCGGATTTCTACGAGCAGTACTTC.

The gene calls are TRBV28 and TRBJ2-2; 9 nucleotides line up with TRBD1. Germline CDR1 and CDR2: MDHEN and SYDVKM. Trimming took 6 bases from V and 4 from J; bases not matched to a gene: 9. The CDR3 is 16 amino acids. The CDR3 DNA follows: TGTGCCAGCAGCCTGTGGGGACAGGGCCGCACCGGGGAGCTGTTTTTT. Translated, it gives CASSLWGQGRTGELFF. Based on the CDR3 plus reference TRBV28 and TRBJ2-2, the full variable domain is DVKVTQSSRYLVKRTGEKVFLECVQDMDHENMFWYRQDPGLGLRLIYFSYDVKMKEKGDIPEGYSVSREKKERFSLILESASTNQTSMYLCASSLWGQGRTGELFFGEGSRLTVL.

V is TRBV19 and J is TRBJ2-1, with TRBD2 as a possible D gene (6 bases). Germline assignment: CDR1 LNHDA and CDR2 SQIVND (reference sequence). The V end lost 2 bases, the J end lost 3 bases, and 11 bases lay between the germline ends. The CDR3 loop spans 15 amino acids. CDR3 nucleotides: TGTGCCAGTAGTATACGGGACTCCCACTACAATGAGCAGTTCTTC. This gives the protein CASSIRDSHYNEQFF. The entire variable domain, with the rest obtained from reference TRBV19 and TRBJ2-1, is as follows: DGGITQSPKYLFRKEGQNVTLSCEQNLNHDAMYWYRQDPGQGLRLIYYSQIVNDFQKGDIAEGYSVSREKKESFPLTVTSAQKNPTAFYLCASSIRDSHYNEQFFGPGTRLTVL.

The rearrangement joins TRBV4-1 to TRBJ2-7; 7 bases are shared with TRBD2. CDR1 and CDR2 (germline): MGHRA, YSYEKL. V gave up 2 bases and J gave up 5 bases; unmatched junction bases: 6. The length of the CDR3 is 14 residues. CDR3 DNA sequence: TGCGCCAGCAGCCAAACTCGGCGGGGGAACGAGCAGTACTTC. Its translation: CASSQTRRGNEQYF.